What follows are 16 T cell receptor beta chains derived from one specimen sequenced in a study of blood T cell repertoires in COVID-19. Profiling relied on immunoSEQ multiplex PCR, and the TCRdb table lists in-frame clones only, not all of them. The sample lists just over 250,000 clones, more than 75% seen once, with around 10% in the top ten. Sequences were obtained from peripheral blood. The receptor set was obtained from a man between 35 and 55 years old who had recovered from COVID-19.

J is TRBJ2-2 and V is TRBV21-1; the D call TRBD1 from the table was never checked on the DNA. TRBV21-1 is reported as a pseudogene. The CDR3 loop spans 17 amino acids. CDR3 in amino acids: CASSKGGGGGYTGELFF. The CDR3 bases are TGTGCCAGCAGCAAAGGCGGTGGGGGCGGGTACACCGGGGAGCTGTTTTTT.

In this sample, this clone turned up once. CDR3 region: CASSQGGQHTGELFF. DNA for the CDR3: TGTGCCAGCAGTCAAGGGGGACAACACACCGGGGAGCTGTTTTTT. This sequence joins TRBV6-4 and TRBJ2-2; perhaps TRBD1 as D (6 bases). The CDR3 is 15 residues long. Trimming took off 5 bases at V and 3 bases at J, with 13 bases between the two ends. The germline gives CDR1 MRHNA, CDR2 SNTAGT.

The chain combines TRBV3-1 (or the pseudogene TRBV3-2) with TRBJ1-1, with D possibly matching TRBD1 (6 bases). CDR1 and CDR2 from the germline V gene are LGHDT and YNNKEL (reference sequence). The V end was cut by 0 bases, the J end by 5 bases, with 13 bases between. The CDR3 spans 15 residues. The CDR3 DNA follows: TGTGCCAGCAGCCAAGACCCCTCAGGGGTAACTGAAGCTTTCTTT. Its translation is CASSQDPSGVTEAFF.

The chain is built from TRBV9 and TRBJ1-1; a weak D match, TRBD1 (6 bases). The CDR3 has 13 amino acids. V was clipped by 0 bases and J by 5 bases, with 8 bases between them. The germline CDR1 and CDR2 sequences are SGDLS and YYNGEE. CDR3 region: CASSVARGTEAFF. The CDR3 DNA reads as TGTGCCAGCAGCGTAGCGAGGGGGACTGAAGCTTTCTTT.

This sequence joins TRBV10-3 and TRBJ1-2; D gene ambiguous. Per the germline V gene, CDR1 is ENHRY and CDR2 is SYGVKD. V lost 5 bases and J lost 4, with 11 bases in between. The CDR3 sequence is 13 residues long. For the CDR3, the DNA is TGTGCCATCAGTCAGCAGGAGGGCTATGGCTACACCTTC. Encoded protein: CAISQQEGYGYTF.

The V gene is TRBV19, the J gene TRBJ2-1, with 10 bases matching TRBD2. The CDR3 length is 19 residues. The junction had 15 bases not matched to a gene; V was cut back by 4 bases and J by 3 bases. The germline gives CDR1 LNHDA, CDR2 SQIVND (reference sequence). CDR3 nucleotides: TGTGCCAGTAGTAGAAGCGGGAGGGCCCTCGGAGTGGGCTACAATGAGCAGTTCTTC. Its translation: CASSRSGRALGVGYNEQFF.

In this sample, this clone turned up once. The gene calls are TRBV11-2 and TRBJ2-1, with 8 bases matching TRBD2. Germline V gene lookup returns CDR1 SGHAT and CDR2 FQNNGV. CDR3 length equals 15 residues. V shed 4 bases, J shed 10 bases, and the junction held 12 bases outside the gene matches. The CDR3, as DNA: TGTGCCAGCAGCTCGCGCCAGCGGGGGTACGGGGAGCAGTTCTTC. As protein: CASSSRQRGYGEQFF.

The rearrangement joins TRBV10-2 to TRBJ2-3; no clear D gene. The germline V gene has CDR1 WSHSY and CDR2 SAAADI. Trimming removed 6 bases from V and 0 bases from J, with 7 bases in between. This CDR3 is built from 13 residues. This CDR3 is CASSVRSTDTQYF. CDR3 sequence (DNA): TGCGCCAGCAGCGTGCGTAGCACAGATACGCAGTATTTT.

This chain joins TRBV9 and TRBJ2-1; 11 nucleotides line up with TRBD2. Germline V gives CDR1 SGDLS, CDR2 YYNGEE. This CDR3 is 17 amino acids long. V gave up 0 bases and J gave up 7 bases; unmatched junction bases: 9. The CDR3 here is CASSVGGTSGYLNEQFF. Written as DNA, the CDR3 is TGTGCCAGCAGCGTAGGGGGGACTAGCGGCTATCTGAATGAGCAGTTCTTC.

The CDR3 DNA reads TGTGCCAGCAGCCCGAGGATGTACACCGGGGAGCTGTTTTTT. This codes for CASSPRMYTGELFF. The chain is built from TRBV7-9 and TRBJ2-2; D gene uncertain. The CDR3 runs 14 residues. Germline V gives CDR1 SEHNR, CDR2 FQNEAQ (reference sequence). The V and J ends lost 5 bases and 3 bases respectively, with 10 bases between them.

J is TRBJ2-7 and V is TRBV18, with TRBD1 matching over 10 bases. Germline V CDR1 and CDR2: KGHSH, LQKENI. Trimming at V came to 4 bases and at J to 0 bases, leaving 6 bases not matched to a gene. This CDR3 comprises 16 residues. The CDR3: CASSLLGTGVSYEQYF. DNA for the CDR3: TGTGCCAGCTCACTGCTCGGGACAGGGGTCTCCTACGAGCAGTACTTC. Variable domain in full (rest from reference TRBV18 and TRBJ2-7): NAGVMQNPRHLVRRRGQEARLRCSPMKGHSHVYWYRQLPEEGLKFMVYLQKENIIDESGMPKERFSAEFPKEGPSILRIQQVVRGDSAAYFCASSLLGTGVSYEQYFGPGTRLTVT.

The CDR3 sequence is CASSSGQGSSYEQYF. For the CDR3, the DNA is TGCGCCAGCAGCTCTGGACAGGGGAGCTCCTACGAGCAGTACTTC. The rearrangement joins TRBV5-1 to TRBJ2-7; 9 bases agree with TRBD1. This CDR3 region has 15 residues. Germline V gene data show CDR1 as SGHRS and CDR2 as YFSETQ. V trimming: 3 bases; J trimming: 0 bases; junction bases outside the gene matches: 4.

This chain links TRBV20-1 with TRBJ2-5; tentative D call: TRBD2 (6 bases). The CDR3 contains 16 residues. The V gene lost 3 bases and the J gene lost 5 bases, with 22 bases spanning the gap. Germline CDR1 DFQATT, CDR2 SNEGSKA (reference sequence). DNA of the CDR3: TGCAGTGCTAGTAGGCCTAGCGCGGTTACGGATGAGACCCAGTACTTC. Amino acid sequence: CSASRPSAVTDETQYF.

This clone was seen only once. The rearrangement joins TRBV9 to TRBJ2-2; TRBD2 might be the D (6 bases). The V gene lost 4 bases and the J gene lost 5 bases, with 12 bases spanning the gap. The CDR3 extends over 14 amino acids. The germline V gene has CDR1 SGDLS and CDR2 YYNGEE. The CDR3 nucleotides are TGTGCCAGCAGCTCCTTCAGCGGGACCGGGGAGCTGTTTTTT. Protein sequence: CASSSFSGTGELFF.

The chain has TRBV19 and TRBJ2-3; D remains ambiguous. V dropped 2 bases and J dropped 6 bases, with 9 bases sitting between them. Germline CDR1 LNHDA, CDR2 SQIVND (reference sequence). The CDR3 loop spans 13 amino acids. The DNA for the CDR3 is TGTGCCAGTAGTATAAGACTCTGGGATACGCAGTATTTT. It is translated as CASSIRLWDTQYF.

V and J are TRBV6-5 and TRBJ2-7; D is ambiguous. Germline V gene data show CDR1 as MNHEY and CDR2 as SVGAGI. The CDR3 extends over 12 amino acids. The ends were cut back, 7 bases at V and 6 bases at J, with 13 bases in the middle. The CDR3: CASKVVASEQYF. The CDR3 coding sequence is TGTGCCAGCAAAGTTGTGGCCTCCGAGCAGTACTTC.